The 8 T cell receptor beta chains reported below all come from one sample, sequenced in a study of blood T cells in healthy people across ages (dated by TCRdb to the mid-2010s). The library was prepared using 5' RACE. This sample was sequenced with an Illumina HiSeq 2500. The second PCR ran for roughly 6 to 11 cycles and used a J-beta primer mix along with a sample-barcoded 5' primer. Clones were called with MiXCR by TCRdb after fastp trimmed the public reads at Q25, and only in-frame beta chains were retained. Rows with a matching CDR3 protein are joined into one entry that keeps the most common DNA and genes. A total of about 1 million distinct CDR3 sequences appear in this sample, 35% to 55% of them only once. Approximately 17% of the sample lies in the top ten. Sequenced sample: blood. These receptors originate from an older woman in good health.

This clonotype was counted between two and nine times. This rearrangement joins TRBV7-3 to TRBJ2-1, with 9 bases lining up with TRBD1. V lost 4 bases and J lost 4; bases outside the gene matches: 5. Germline V gives CDR1 SGHTA, CDR2 FQGTGA. The CDR3 runs 15 residues. The CDR3: CASSSDRGGYNEQFF. CDR3 DNA sequence: TGTGCCAGCAGCTCTGACAGGGGGGGTTACAATGAGCAGTTCTTC.

The CDR3 region has the DNA TGCAGCGTTTTCGACCCGATGAACACTGAAGCTTTCTTT. This gives the protein CSVFDPMNTEAFF. The chain links TRBV29-1 to TRBJ1-1; no reliable D call. Germline CDR1 and CDR2: SQVTM and ANQGSEA. V dropped 5 bases and J dropped 0 bases, with 10 bases sitting between them. The CDR3 consists of 13 residues.

The genes are TRBV30 and TRBJ2-5; the match to TRBD2 covers 14 bases. The CDR3 consists of 17 residues. Germline V CDR1 and CDR2: GTSNPN, SVGIG (reference sequence). J was trimmed by 11 bases and V by 1 base; bases with no gene match: 15. In DNA, the CDR3 is TGTGCCTGGAGTGGACTAGCGGGAGGGGACTCCTACAATGAGCAGTACTTC. This sequence encodes CAWSGLAGGDSYNEQYF.

The rearrangement uses TRBV12-3 or TRBV12-4 and TRBJ1-1; no clear D. The CDR3 runs to 14 residues. V was pared by 4 bases and J by 0 bases, with 9 bases between. CDR3 protein: CASSWYGMNTEAFF. The CDR3 DNA reads as TGTGCCAGCAGTTGGTACGGCATGAACACTGAAGCTTTCTTT.

V is TRBV7-9 and J is TRBJ1-1; D remains ambiguous. This CDR3 contains 15 residues. Trimming pared 1 base from V and 1 base from J, leaving 10 bases between. Germline CDR1 is SEHNR and CDR2 is FQNEAQ (reference sequence). This chain's CDR3 is CASSLVARGNTEAFF. CDR3 sequence (DNA): TGTGCCAGCAGCTTAGTGGCGCGTGGGAACACTGAAGCTTTCTTT.

The CDR3 spells CASSAWTSEVYNEQFF. The CDR3 nucleotides read TGTGCCAGCAGTGCTTGGACTAGCGAGGTATACAATGAGCAGTTCTTC. The V call is TRBV2, the J call TRBJ2-1; TRBD2 matches at 9 bases. The CDR3 has 16 residues. The V gene's germline CDR1 is SNHLY and CDR2 FYNNEI. V was pared by 4 bases and J by 4 bases, with 8 bases of the junction left unmatched.

The rearrangement joins TRBV3-1 to TRBJ2-1; 7 bases are a match to TRBD2. V shed 0 bases, J shed 8 bases, and the junction held 10 bases outside the gene matches. This CDR3 has 16 residues. The V gene's germline CDR1 is LGHDT and CDR2 YNNKEL (reference sequence). In DNA form, the CDR3 reads TGTGCCAGCAGCCAAGATAGGGCGGGAGTAACCCATGAGCAGTTCTTC. Protein sequence: CASSQDRAGVTHEQFF.

This clonotype showed up just a few times. The chain recombines TRBV20-1 with TRBJ2-7; no reliable D call. Trimming took 5 bases from V and 6 from J, leaving 14 bases between them. Per the germline V gene, CDR1 is DFQATT and CDR2 is SNEGSKA (reference sequence). The CDR3 has 12 residues. CDR3 loop: CSAEDHFGEQYF. The CDR3 DNA sequence: TGCAGTGCTGAGGATCATTTCGGCGAGCAGTACTTC.